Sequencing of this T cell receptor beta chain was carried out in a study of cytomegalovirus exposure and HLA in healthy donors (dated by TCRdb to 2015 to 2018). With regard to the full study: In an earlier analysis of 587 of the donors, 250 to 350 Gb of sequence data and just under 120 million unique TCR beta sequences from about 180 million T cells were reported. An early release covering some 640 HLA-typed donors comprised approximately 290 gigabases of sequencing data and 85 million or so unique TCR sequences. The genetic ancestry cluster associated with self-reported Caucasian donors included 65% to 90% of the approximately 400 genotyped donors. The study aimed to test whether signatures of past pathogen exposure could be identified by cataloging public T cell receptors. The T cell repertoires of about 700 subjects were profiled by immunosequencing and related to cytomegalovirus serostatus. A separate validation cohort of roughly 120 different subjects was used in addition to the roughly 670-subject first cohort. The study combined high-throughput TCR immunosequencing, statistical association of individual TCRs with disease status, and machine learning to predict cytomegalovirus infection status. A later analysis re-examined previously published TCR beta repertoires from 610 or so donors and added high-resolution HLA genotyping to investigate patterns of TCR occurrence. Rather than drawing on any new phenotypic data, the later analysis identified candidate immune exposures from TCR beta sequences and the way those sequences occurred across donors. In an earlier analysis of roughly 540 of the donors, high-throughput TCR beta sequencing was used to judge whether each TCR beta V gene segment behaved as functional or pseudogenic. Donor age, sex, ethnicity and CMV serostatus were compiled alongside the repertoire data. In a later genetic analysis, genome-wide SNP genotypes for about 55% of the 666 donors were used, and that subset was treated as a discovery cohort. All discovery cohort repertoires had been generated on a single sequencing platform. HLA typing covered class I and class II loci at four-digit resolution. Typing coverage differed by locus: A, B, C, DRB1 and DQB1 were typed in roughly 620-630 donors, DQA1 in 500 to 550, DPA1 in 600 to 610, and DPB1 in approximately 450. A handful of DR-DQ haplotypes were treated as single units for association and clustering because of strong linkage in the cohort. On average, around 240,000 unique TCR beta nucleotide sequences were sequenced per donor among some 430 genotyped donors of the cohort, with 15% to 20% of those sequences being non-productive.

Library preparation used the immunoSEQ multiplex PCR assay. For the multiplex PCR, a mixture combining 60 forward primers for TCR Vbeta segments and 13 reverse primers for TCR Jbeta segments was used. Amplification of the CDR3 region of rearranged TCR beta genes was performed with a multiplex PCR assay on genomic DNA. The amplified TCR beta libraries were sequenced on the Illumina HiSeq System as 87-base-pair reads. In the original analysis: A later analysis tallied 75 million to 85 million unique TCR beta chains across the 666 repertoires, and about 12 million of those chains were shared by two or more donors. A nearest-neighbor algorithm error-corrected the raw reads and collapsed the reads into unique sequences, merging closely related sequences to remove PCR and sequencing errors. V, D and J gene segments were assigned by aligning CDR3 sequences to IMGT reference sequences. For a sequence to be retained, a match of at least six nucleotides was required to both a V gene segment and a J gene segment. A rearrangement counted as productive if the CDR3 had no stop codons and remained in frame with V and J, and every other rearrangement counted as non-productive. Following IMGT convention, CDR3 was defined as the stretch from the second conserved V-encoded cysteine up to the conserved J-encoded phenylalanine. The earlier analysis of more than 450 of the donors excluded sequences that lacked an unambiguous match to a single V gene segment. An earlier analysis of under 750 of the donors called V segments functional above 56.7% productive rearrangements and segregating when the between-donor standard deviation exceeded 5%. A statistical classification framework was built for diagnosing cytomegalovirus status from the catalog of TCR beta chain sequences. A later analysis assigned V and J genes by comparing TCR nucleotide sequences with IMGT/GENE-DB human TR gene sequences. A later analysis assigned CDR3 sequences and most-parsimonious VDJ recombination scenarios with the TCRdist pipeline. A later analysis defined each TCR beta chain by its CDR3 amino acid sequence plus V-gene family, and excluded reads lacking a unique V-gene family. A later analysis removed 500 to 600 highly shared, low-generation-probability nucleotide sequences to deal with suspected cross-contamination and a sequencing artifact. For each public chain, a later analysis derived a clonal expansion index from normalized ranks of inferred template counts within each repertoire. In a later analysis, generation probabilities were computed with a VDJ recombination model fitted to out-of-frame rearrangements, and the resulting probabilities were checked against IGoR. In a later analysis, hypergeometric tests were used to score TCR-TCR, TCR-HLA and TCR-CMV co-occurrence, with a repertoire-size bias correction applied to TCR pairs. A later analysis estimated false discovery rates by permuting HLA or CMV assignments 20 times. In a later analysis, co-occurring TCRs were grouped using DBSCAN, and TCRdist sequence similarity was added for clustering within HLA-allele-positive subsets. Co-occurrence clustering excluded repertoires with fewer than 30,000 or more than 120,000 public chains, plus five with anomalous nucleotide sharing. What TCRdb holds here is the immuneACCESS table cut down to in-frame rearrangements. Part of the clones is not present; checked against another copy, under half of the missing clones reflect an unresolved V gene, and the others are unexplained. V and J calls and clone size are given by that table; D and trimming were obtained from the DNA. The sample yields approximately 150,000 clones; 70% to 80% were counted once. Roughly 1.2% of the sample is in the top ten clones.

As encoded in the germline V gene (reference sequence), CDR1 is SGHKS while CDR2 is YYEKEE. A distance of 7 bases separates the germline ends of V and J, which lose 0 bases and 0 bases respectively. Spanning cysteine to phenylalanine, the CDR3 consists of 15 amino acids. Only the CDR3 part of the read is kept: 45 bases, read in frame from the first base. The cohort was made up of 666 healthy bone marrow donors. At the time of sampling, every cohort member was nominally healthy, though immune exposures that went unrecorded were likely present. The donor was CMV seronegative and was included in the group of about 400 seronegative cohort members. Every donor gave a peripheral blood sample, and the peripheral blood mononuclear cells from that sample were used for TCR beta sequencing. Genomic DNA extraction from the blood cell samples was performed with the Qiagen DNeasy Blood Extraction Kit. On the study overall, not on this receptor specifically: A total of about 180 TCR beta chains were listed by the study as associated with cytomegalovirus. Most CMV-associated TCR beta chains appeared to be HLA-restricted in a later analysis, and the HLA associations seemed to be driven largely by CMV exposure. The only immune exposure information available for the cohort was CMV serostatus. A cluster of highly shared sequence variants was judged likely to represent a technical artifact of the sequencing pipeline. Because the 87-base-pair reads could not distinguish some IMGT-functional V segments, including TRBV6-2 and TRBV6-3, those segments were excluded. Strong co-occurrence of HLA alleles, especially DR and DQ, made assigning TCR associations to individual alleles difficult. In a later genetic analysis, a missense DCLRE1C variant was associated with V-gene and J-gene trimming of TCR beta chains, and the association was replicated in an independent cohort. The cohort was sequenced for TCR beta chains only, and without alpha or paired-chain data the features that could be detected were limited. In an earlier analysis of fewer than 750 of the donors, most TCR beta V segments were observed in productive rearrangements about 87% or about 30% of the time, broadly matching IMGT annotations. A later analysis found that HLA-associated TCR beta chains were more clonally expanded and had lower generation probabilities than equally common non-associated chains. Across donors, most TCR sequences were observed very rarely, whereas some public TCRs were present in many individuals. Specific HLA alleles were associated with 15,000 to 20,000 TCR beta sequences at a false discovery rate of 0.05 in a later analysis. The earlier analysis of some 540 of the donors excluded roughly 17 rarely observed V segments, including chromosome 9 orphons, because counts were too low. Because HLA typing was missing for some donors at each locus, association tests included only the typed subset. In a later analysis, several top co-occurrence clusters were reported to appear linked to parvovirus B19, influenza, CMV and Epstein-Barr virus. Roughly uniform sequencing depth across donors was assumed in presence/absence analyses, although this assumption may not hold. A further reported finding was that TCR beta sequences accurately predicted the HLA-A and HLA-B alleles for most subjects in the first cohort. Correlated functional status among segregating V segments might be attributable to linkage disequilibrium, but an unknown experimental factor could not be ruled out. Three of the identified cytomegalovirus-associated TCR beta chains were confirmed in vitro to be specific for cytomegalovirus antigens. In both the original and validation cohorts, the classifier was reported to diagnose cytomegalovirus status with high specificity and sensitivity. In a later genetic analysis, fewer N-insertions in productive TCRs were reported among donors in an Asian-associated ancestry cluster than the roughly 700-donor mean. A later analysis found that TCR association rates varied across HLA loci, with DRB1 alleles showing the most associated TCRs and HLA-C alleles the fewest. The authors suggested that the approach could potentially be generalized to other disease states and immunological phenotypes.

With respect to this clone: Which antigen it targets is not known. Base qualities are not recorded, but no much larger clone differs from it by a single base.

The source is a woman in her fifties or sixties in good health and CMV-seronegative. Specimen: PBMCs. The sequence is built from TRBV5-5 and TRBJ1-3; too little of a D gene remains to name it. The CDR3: CASSLAGNSGNTIYF. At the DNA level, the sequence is TGTGCCAGCAGCTTGGCCGGGAACTCTGGAAACACCATATATTTT. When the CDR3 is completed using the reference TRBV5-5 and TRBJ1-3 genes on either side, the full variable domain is DAGVTQSPTHLIKTRGQQVTLRCSPISGHKSVSWYQQVLGQGPQFIFQYYEKEERGRGNFPDRFSARQFPNYSSELNVNALLLGDSALYLCASSLAGNSGNTIYFGEGSWLTVV.